The present entry profiles one T cell receptor (beta chain) with its context. Its specificity is not known. V shed 5 bases and J shed 1 base, with 5 bases lying between them. Germline V lookup: CDR1 MDHEN, CDR2 SYDVKM. The CDR3 spans 12 residues. Only in-frame clones appear in the TCRdb table, and some are missing; sequencing was by immunoSEQ multiplex PCR. The table has some 27,000 clones, about four fifths seen once. Time point specified: cycle 4 day 1 (C4D1), after six to seven weeks of nivolumab. Patients all relapsed after autologous stem cell transplantation, and there was variation in brentuximab vedotin exposure. Magnetic negative selection served to purify CD4+ T cells out of PBMCs that had been thawed. The record originates from a study of PD-1 blockade in classical Hodgkin lymphoma. As for the study in general: Nivolumab was given intravenously to patients at 3 mg/kg every 2 weeks.

Regarding the study as a whole: By C4D1, diversity of CD4+ TCRs had risen significantly, whereas that of CD8+ TCRs had not. Patients who began taking nivolumab under 1 year after ASCT were left out. Possibly reflecting disease activity or prior therapy, repertoire differences have causes that remain undefined.

This chain links TRBV28 with TRBJ2-5; no firm D call. The starting material was CD4+ T cells from blood, obtained before the fourth cycle of nivolumab. The clonotype was recovered from a human donor with classical Hodgkin lymphoma. CDR3 in amino acids: CASSALQETQYF. DNA of the CDR3: TGTGCCAGCAGTGCTCTCCAAGAGACCCAGTACTTC.